The entry below describes one T cell receptor (beta chain). Its cognate antigen is unknown. The germline V and J ends were trimmed by 8 bases and 0 bases, with 10 bases remaining between them. Germline CDR1 and CDR2: MNHNY and SVGAGI (reference sequence). This CDR3 is 13 amino acids long. The sample comes from a study of cytomegalovirus exposure and HLA in healthy donors. The study, taken as a whole, reports: HLA allele associations emerged for 17,000 or so TCR beta sequences in a later analysis, at 0.05 false discovery rate. TCR association rates varied by HLA locus in a later analysis, with DRB1 highest and HLA-C lowest.

This PCR relied on a set of 60 Vbeta primers and 13 Jbeta primers. Method: immunoSEQ multiplex PCR; TCRdb's copy keeps in-frame clones and lacks some. The sample yields 150,000 to 200,000 clones, approximately 70% seen once. The clonotype originates from a man aged 35 to 55 in good health and CMV-seropositive. The source material was PBMCs. V is TRBV6-6 and J is TRBJ1-2; D gene ambiguous. This CDR3 is CASAALPNYGYTF. CDR3 bases: TGTGCCAGCGCGGCCCTTCCTAACTATGGCTACACCTTC.